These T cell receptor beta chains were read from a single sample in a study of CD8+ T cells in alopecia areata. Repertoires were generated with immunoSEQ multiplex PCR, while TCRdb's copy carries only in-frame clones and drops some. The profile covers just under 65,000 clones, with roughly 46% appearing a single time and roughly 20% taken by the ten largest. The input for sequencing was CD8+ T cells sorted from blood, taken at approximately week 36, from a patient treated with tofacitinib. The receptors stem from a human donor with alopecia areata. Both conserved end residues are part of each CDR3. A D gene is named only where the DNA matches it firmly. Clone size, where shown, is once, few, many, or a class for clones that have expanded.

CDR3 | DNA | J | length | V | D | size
CASSLGDFSTDTQYF | TGTGCCAGCAGCTTGGGGGACTTCTCCACAGATACGCAGTATTTT | TRBJ2-3 | 15 | TRBV7-9 | . | few
CASSSGGGYEQYF | TGTGCCAGCAGCTCGGGGGGGGGTTACGAGCAGTACTTC | TRBJ2-7 | 13 | TRBV27 | TRBD2 | .
CASSFGQLYEQYF | TGTGCCAGCAGTTTCGGACAGCTCTACGAGCAGTACTTC | TRBJ2-7 | 13 | TRBV27 | . | .
CSVIRRTSGYNEQFF | TGCAGCGTGATACGCAGGACTAGCGGCTACAATGAGCAGTTCTTC | TRBJ2-1 | 15 | TRBV29-1 | TRBD2 | few
CAWSDGALGYTF | TGTGCCTGGAGTGATGGGGCCCTCGGCTACACCTTC | TRBJ1-2 | 12 | TRBV30 | . | .
CASSPSPLHPNEQFF | TGTGCCAGCAGCCCGAGTCCCTTACACCCCAATGAGCAGTTCTTC | TRBJ2-1 | 15 | TRBV11-2 | . | .
CASSTPSWFRDYGNEQFF | TGTGCCAGTTCAACTCCCTCTTGGTTCCGGGACTATGGGAATGAGCAGTTCTTC | TRBJ2-1 | 18 | TRBV19 | TRBD2 | .
CASMEGAGNEQFF | TGTGCCAGCATGGAAGGGGCCGGGAATGAGCAGTTCTTC | TRBJ2-1 | 13 | TRBV25-1 | . | .
CASSLSSDTQYF | TGCGCCAGTTCGCTCTCTTCGGATACGCAGTATTTT | TRBJ2-3 | 12 | TRBV5-1 | . | few
CASQTTGYGYNEQFF | TGTGCCAGCCAAACGACAGGGTACGGCTACAATGAGCAGTTCTTC | TRBJ2-1 | 15 | TRBV27 | TRBD1 | .
CASSAGGPNEQFF | TGTGCCAGTTCAGCGGGAGGGCCCAATGAGCAGTTCTTC | TRBJ2-1 | 13 | TRBV9 | TRBD2 | .
CASSLALAEEGETQYF | TGTGCCAGCAGCTTAGCGCTAGCGGAGGAGGGAGAGACCCAGTACTTC | TRBJ2-5 | 16 | TRBV13 | TRBD2 | .
CSVEDRGFYGYTF | TGCAGCGTTGAAGACAGGGGGTTCTATGGCTACACCTTC | TRBJ1-2 | 13 | TRBV29-1 | TRBD1 | few
CASSHTGALNTGELFF | TGTGCCAGCAGTCATACGGGAGCCTTGAACACCGGGGAGCTGTTTTTT | TRBJ2-2 | 16 | TRBV27 | . | .
CASRAAGADYNEQFF | TGCGCCAGCAGGGCAGCGGGCGCGGACTACAATGAGCAGTTCTTC | TRBJ2-1 | 15 | TRBV4-1 | . | .
CASSLAGDPYGYTF | TGTGCCAGCAGCTTAGCAGGGGACCCTTATGGCTACACCTTC | TRBJ1-2 | 14 | TRBV7-9 | . | .
CASSSWTEQETQYF | TGTGCCAGCAGTTCCTGGACCGAACAAGAGACCCAGTACTTC | TRBJ2-5 | 14 | TRBV6-1 | . | few
CASREGLNEQYF | TGTGCCAGCAGGGAGGGTCTGAACGAGCAGTACTTC | TRBJ2-7 | 12 | TRBV28 | . | .
CATSSEGRVAETQYF | TGTGCCACCAGCAGCGAGGGCAGGGTGGCAGAGACCCAGTACTTC | TRBJ2-5 | 15 | TRBV15 | . | few
CASSFELAKNIQYF | TGTGCCAGCAGCTTCGAACTAGCCAAAAACATTCAGTACTTC | TRBJ2-4 | 14 | TRBV7-9 | . | few
CSVVGGSGSYEQYF | TGCAGCGTTGTAGGGGGTAGCGGGAGTTACGAGCAGTACTTC | TRBJ2-7 | 14 | TRBV29-1 | TRBD2 | .
CASMGASLAAQETQYF | TGTGCCAGCATGGGGGCGTCCCTAGCGGCCCAAGAGACCCAGTACTTC | TRBJ2-5 | 16 | TRBV2 | . | .
CASNSRGKAFF | TGTGCGTCTAATTCCAGGGGAAAAGCTTTCTTT | TRBJ1-1 | 11 | TRBV11-2 | . | few
CASVGPTNTQYF | TGTGCCAGCGTAGGCCCTACCAATACGCAGTATTTT | TRBJ2-3 | 12 | TRBV2 | . | .
CASSSREAGLDYGYTF | TGTGCCAGCAGCTCTCGTGAGGCAGGGCTGGACTATGGCTACACCTTC | TRBJ1-2 | 16 | TRBV11-3 | . | .
CASSEKIAGGEQYF | TGTGCCAGCAGTGAAAAGATAGCGGGAGGCGAGCAGTACTTC | TRBJ2-7 | 14 | TRBV6-1 | TRBD2 | .
CASSEARAVQGQYF | TGTGCCAGCAGTGAAGCGCGGGCCGTCCAGGGGCAGTACTTC | TRBJ2-7 | 14 | TRBV2 | . | .
CAWRRGGHFTGELFF | TGTGCCTGGAGGCGGGGGGGACACTTCACCGGGGAGCTGTTTTTT | TRBJ2-2 | 15 | TRBV30 | TRBD2 | .
CASSQAVAGDYNGQFF | TGCGCCAGCAGCCAAGCGGTAGCGGGGGACTACAATGGGCAGTTCTTC | TRBJ2-1 | 16 | TRBV4-3 | TRBD2 | .
CASSREGSNQPQHF | TGTGCCAGCAGCCGAGAAGGGTCCAATCAGCCCCAGCATTTT | TRBJ1-5 | 14 | TRBV7-9 | . | few
CSGNRGSEAFF | TGCAGCGGCAACCGGGGCTCTGAAGCTTTCTTT | TRBJ1-1 | 11 | TRBV29-1 | . | few
CAWDPRQAGTSGSPKETQYF | TGTGCCTGGGACCCCCGACAGGCTGGGACTAGCGGGAGTCCGAAAGAGACCCAGTACTTC | TRBJ2-5 | 20 | TRBV30 | TRBD2 | .
CSVEWNSLYGYTF | TGCAGCGTTGAATGGAACAGCCTCTATGGCTACACCTTC | TRBJ1-2 | 13 | TRBV29-1 | . | .
CASSLATIYEQYF | TGTGCCAGCAGCTTAGCAACAATCTACGAGCAGTACTTC | TRBJ2-7 | 13 | TRBV7-9 | . | medium-sized
CASSIGQASYEQYF | TGTGCCAGCAGTATCGGACAAGCCTCCTACGAGCAGTACTTC | TRBJ2-7 | 14 | TRBV28 | . | .
CASSLGGMNTEAFF | TGTGCCAGCAGTTTAGGAGGGATGAACACTGAAGCTTTCTTT | TRBJ1-1 | 14 | TRBV27 | . | .
CSVTEGAANEQFF | TGCAGCGTTACGGAGGGGGCCGCCAATGAGCAGTTCTTC | TRBJ2-1 | 13 | TRBV29-1 | . | .
CASNSGGGDEQFF | TGTGCCAGCAACTCAGGCGGGGGAGATGAGCAGTTCTTC | TRBJ2-1 | 13 | TRBV7-9 | TRBD2 | .
CASSFGGTDTQYF | TGTGCCAGCAGCTTCGGGGGTACAGATACGCAGTATTTT | TRBJ2-3 | 13 | TRBV7-3 | . | .
CASSQEPSSYNEQFF | TGCGCCAGCAGCCAAGAACCCAGCTCCTACAATGAGCAGTTCTTC | TRBJ2-1 | 15 | TRBV4-1 | . | medium-sized
CASRPGQPYEQYF | TGTGCCAGCAGACCGGGACAGCCCTACGAGCAGTACTTC | TRBJ2-7 | 13 | TRBV6-6 | TRBD1 | .
CASSPLTSPRTDTQYF | TGCGCCAGCAGCCCCTTGACCTCTCCCCGCACAGATACGCAGTATTTT | TRBJ2-3 | 16 | TRBV4-1 | . | few
CASSLTGTAYEQYF | TGTGCCAGCAGCTTGACCGGGACAGCCTACGAGCAGTACTTC | TRBJ2-7 | 14 | TRBV11-1 | TRBD1 | .
CASSFPTANTEAFF | TGTGCCAGCAGCTTCCCGACAGCGAACACTGAAGCTTTCTTT | TRBJ1-1 | 14 | TRBV7-2 | . | .
CASSLVRNTEAFF | TGTGCCAGCAGCTTGGTCAGGAACACTGAAGCTTTCTTT | TRBJ1-1 | 13 | TRBV13 | . | few
CSVAGGRAGYTF | TGCAGCGTTGCGGGGGGTCGGGCCGGCTACACCTTC | TRBJ1-2 | 12 | TRBV29-1 | . | few
CAIGDKGPGANVLTF | TGTGCCATCGGGGACAAGGGCCCTGGGGCCAACGTCCTGACTTTC | TRBJ2-6 | 15 | TRBV6-1 | . | few
CASSSPVSRPNTEAFF | TGTGCCAGCAGCTCCCCGGTCTCCCGCCCGAACACTGAAGCTTTCTTT | TRBJ1-1 | 16 | TRBV7-9 | . | few
CASSPLRGRVDEKLFF | TGTGCCAGCAGCCCCCTCCGAGGAAGGGTTGATGAAAAACTGTTTTTT | TRBJ1-4 | 16 | TRBV4-2 | . | few
CASSGGPVISGANVLTF | TGTGCCAGCAGTGGGGGACCGGTTATCTCTGGGGCCAACGTCCTGACTTTC | TRBJ2-6 | 17 | TRBV28 | . | .
CASKTPGTGRYEQYF | TGTGCCAGCAAAACCCCCGGGACAGGGCGCTACGAGCAGTACTTC | TRBJ2-7 | 15 | TRBV6-1 | TRBD1 | .
CASSWDPSAEQFF | TGCGCCAGCAGCTGGGACCCTAGCGCAGAGCAGTTCTTC | TRBJ2-1 | 13 | TRBV5-1 | . | .
CASSFSDTQYF | TGTGCCAGCAGCTTCTCAGATACGCAGTATTTT | TRBJ2-3 | 11 | TRBV7-9 | . | .
CASSLAESYEQYF | TGTGCCAGCAGTTTGGCAGAGTCCTACGAGCAGTACTTC | TRBJ2-7 | 13 | TRBV27 | . | .
CSVEVGNTIYF | TGCAGCGTTGAAGTTGGAAACACCATATATTTT | TRBJ1-3 | 11 | TRBV29-1 | . | .
CASTRLAGGPGNIQYF | TGTGCCAGCACCCGACTAGCGGGAGGGCCTGGGAACATTCAGTACTTC | TRBJ2-4 | 16 | TRBV7-9 | TRBD2 | .
CATSRGLPNTGELFF | TGTGCCACCAGCAGAGGCTTACCAAACACCGGGGAGCTGTTTTTT | TRBJ2-2 | 15 | TRBV15 | . | few
CASSLTLGPLSEQFF | TGTGCCAGTAGCCTTACATTGGGACCCCTTAGTGAGCAGTTCTTC | TRBJ2-1 | 15 | TRBV19 | . | .
CASRQGGGGYTF | TGTGCCAGCCGACAGGGAGGTGGCGGCTACACCTTC | TRBJ1-2 | 12 | TRBV27 | TRBD1 | few